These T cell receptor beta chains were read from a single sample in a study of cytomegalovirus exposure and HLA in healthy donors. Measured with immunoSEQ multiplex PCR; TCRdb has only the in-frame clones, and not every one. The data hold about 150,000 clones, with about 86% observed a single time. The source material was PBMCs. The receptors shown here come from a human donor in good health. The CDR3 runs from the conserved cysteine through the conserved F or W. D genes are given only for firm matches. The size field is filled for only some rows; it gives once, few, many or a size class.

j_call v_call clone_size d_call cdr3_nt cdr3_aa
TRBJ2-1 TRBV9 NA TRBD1 TGTGCCAGCAGCGGGGACAGGCCCTCGGATGAGCAGTTCTTC CASSGDRPSDEQFF
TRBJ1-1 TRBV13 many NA TGTGCCAGCAGTTCCGGCCGGGGGGCCACTGAAGCTTTCTTT CASSSGRGATEAFF
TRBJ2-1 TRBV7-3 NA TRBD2 TGTGCCAGCAGCTTAAATCCGGTTAGCGGGAGGAGAGGTGAGCAGTTCTTC CASSLNPVSGRRGEQFF
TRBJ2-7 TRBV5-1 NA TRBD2 TGCGCCAGCAGCCGGACTAGCGGGAGTCTATACGAGCAGTACTTC CASSRTSGSLYEQYF
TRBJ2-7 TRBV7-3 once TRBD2 TGTGCCAGCAGCTTAACTGGCGGGGGGGGGACCTCCTACGAGCAGTACTTC CASSLTGGGGTSYEQYF
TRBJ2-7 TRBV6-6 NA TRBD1 TGTGCCAGCAGGAAAGAGACAGGGAGCTCCTACGAGCAGTACTTC CASRKETGSSYEQYF
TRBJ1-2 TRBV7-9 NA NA TGTGCCAGCAGCCCGTCGGGACACTACTATGGCTACACCTTC CASSPSGHYYGYTF
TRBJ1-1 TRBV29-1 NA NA TGCAGCGTTGAAAACAGAATGAACACTGAAGCTTTCTTT CSVENRMNTEAFF
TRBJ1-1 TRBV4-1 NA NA TGCGCCACCAAATCGACAGAAAACACTGAAGCTTTCTTT CATKSTENTEAFF
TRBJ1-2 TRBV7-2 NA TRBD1 TGTGCCAGCAGCTTACAGGGACAGCGCGTCGGCTACACCTTC CASSLQGQRVGYTF
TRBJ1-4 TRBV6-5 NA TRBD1 TGTGCCAGCAGTTACCGGGACAGTAATGAAAAACTGTTTTTT CASSYRDSNEKLFF
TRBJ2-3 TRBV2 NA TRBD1 TGTGCCAGCACTACGGGACAGGGTTGGACCACAGATACGCAGTATTTT CASTTGQGWTTDTQYF
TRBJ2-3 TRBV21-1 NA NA TGTGCCAGCAGCAAAGCTGAGCGGGGGAGCACAGATACGCAGTATTTT CASSKAERGSTDTQYF
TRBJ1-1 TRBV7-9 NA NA TGTGCCAGCAGTTTGTCGGTGAACACTGAAGCTTTCTTT CASSLSVNTEAFF
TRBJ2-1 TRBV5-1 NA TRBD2 TGCGCCAGCAGCCCGGGGGTAGCGGGGGGGCGCAATGAGCAGTTCTTC CASSPGVAGGRNEQFF
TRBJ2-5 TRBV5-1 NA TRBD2 TGCGCCAGCAGCCGGGGGCTAGCGGGAATGCGGGAAGAGACCCAGTACTTC CASSRGLAGMREETQYF
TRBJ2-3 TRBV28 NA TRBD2 TGTGCCAGCAGTTTATCCTCCCGGACTAGCGGGAGGGGTATAGATACGCAGTATTTT CASSLSSRTSGRGIDTQYF
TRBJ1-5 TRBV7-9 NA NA TGTGCCAGCAGCCGCGGTGATTCTGAGAATCAGCCCCAGCATTTT CASSRGDSENQPQHF